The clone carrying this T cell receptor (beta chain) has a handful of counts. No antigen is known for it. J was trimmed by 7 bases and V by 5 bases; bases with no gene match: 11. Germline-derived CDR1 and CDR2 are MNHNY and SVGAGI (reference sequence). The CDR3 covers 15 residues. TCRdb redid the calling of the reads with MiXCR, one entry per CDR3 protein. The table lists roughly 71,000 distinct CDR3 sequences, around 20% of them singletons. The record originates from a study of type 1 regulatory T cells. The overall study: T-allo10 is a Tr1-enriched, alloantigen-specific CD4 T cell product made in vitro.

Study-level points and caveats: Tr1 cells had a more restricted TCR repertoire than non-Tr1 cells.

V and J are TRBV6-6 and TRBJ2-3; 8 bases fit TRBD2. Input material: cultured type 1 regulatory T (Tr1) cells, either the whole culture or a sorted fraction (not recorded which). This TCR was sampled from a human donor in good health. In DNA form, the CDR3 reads TGTGCCAGCAGTCCAAAGTCAGCGGGGGCCTATACGCAGTATTTT. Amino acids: CASSPKSAGAYTQYF.